These T cell receptor beta chains were read from a single sample in a study of blood T cell repertoires in COVID-19. Some clones are missing from TCRdb's copy, which holds only in-frame ones; the method was immunoSEQ multiplex PCR. The data contain some 46,000 clones, 87% of them singletons. The sample comprised peripheral blood. These receptors originate from a man between 60 and 75 years old with active COVID-19. Both conserved end residues are part of each CDR3. D genes are given only for firm matches. Only part of the rows carry a size: once, few, many, or a class if the clone is expanded.

size	D	J	V	length	CDR3	DNA
-	-	TRBJ1-6	TRBV13	17	CASSQTTWGGVYSPLHF	TGTGCCAGCAGCCAGACAACTTGGGGGGGCGTATATTCACCCCTCCACTTT
-	TRBD1	TRBJ2-1	TRBV18	13	CASSRDRDNEQFF	TGTGCCAGCTCACGGGACAGGGATAATGAGCAGTTCTTC
-	-	TRBJ1-5	TRBV18	14	CASSPPDTGRPQHF	TGTGCCAGCTCACCTCCCGACACCGGTCGGCCCCAGCATTTT
-	-	TRBJ1-2	TRBV5-6	11	CASSTGLRATF	TGTGCCAGCAGCACGGGACTCAGAGCCACCTTC
-	-	TRBJ1-1	TRBV9	13	CASSETGNTEAFF	TGTGCCAGCAGCGAGACAGGGAACACTGAAGCTTTCTTT
-	-	TRBJ2-1	TRBV27	13	CASSPREYNEQFF	TGTGCCAGCAGCCCCAGGGAATACAATGAGCAGTTCTTC
-	TRBD1	TRBJ2-7	TRBV18	15	CASSPTRDRGSEQYF	TGTGCCAGCTCACCCACCCGGGACAGGGGTTCCGAGCAGTACTTC
few	-	TRBJ1-1	TRBV7-9	14	CASSLGLGQVEAFF	TGTGCCAGCAGCTTAGGTTTGGGACAAGTTGAAGCTTTCTTT
-	TRBD1	TRBJ1-2	TRBV6-2/TRBV6-3	13	CASSSGQGYGYTF	TGTGCCAGCAGTAGCGGACAGGGGTATGGCTACACCTTC
-	TRBD1	TRBJ2-2	TRBV11-2	15	CASCPDRGHTGELFF	TGTGCCAGCTGCCCCGACAGGGGACATACCGGGGAGCTGTTTTTT
-	-	TRBJ1-2	TRBV1	14	CTSSQEGPGYGYTF	TGCACCAGCAGCCAAGAGGGTCCAGGATATGGCTACACCTTC
-	TRBD1	TRBJ2-7	TRBV28	14	CASSSPGQSYEQYF	TGTGCCAGCAGTTCTCCGGGACAGTCCTACGAGCAGTACTTC
-	-	TRBJ1-1	TRBV3-1/TRBV3-2	16	CASSQVGTRGSTEAFF	TGTGCCAGCAGCCAAGTGGGGACAAGGGGAAGCACTGAAGCTTTCTTT
-	-	TRBJ2-5	TRBV24-1	11	CATSVGETQYF	TGTGCCACCAGTGTCGGGGAGACCCAGTACTTC
-	TRBD2	TRBJ2-3	TRBV28	12	CASSPGLAAQYF	TGTGCCAGCAGCCCCGGACTAGCGGCGCAGTATTTT
-	-	TRBJ2-1	TRBV28	14	CASSFRAGSNEQFF	TGTGCCAGCAGTTTCCGGGCGGGGTCGAATGAGCAGTTCTTC
-	TRBD2	TRBJ2-7	TRBV11-2	17	CASSLGPRAGGAYEQYF	TGTGCCAGCAGCTTGGGCCCGCGAGCGGGGGGGGCCTACGAGCAGTACTTC
-	-	TRBJ2-7	TRBV9	15	CASSVGVGLAYEQYF	TGTGCCAGCAGCGTAGGGGTGGGGCTCGCCTACGAGCAGTACTTC
-	TRBD2	TRBJ2-3	TRBV5-1	16	CASSFLAGSSTDTQYF	TGCGCCAGCAGCTTTCTAGCGGGATCATCCACAGATACGCAGTATTTT
-	TRBD1	TRBJ2-1	TRBV25-1	14	CASSVPGQYNEQFF	TGTGCCAGCAGTGTCCCGGGACAGTACAATGAGCAGTTCTTC